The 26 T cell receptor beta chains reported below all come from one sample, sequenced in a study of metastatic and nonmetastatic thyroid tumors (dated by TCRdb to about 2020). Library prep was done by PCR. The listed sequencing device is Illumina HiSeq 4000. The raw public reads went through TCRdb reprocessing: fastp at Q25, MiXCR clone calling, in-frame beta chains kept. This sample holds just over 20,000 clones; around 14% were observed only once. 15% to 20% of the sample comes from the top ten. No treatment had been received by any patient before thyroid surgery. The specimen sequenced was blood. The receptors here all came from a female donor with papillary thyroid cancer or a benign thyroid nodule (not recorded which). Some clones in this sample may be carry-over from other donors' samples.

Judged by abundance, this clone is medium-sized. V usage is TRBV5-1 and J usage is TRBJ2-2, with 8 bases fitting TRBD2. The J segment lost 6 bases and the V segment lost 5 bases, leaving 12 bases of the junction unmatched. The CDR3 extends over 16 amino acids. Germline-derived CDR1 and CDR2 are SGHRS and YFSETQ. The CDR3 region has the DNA TGCGCCAGCAGTCAGGGACATAGCGGGAATCCCGGGGAGCTGTTTTTT. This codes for CASSQGHSGNPGELFF.

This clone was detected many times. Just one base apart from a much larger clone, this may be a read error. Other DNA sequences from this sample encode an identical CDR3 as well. The CDR3: CAASGVAYNEQFF. CDR3 sequence (DNA): TGTGCCGCTAGTGGGGTAGCCTACAATGAGCAGTTCTTC. The chain joins TRBV10-3 to TRBJ2-1; D gene unclear. Germline V gives CDR1 ENHRY, CDR2 SYGVKD. The V end lost 11 bases, the J end lost 2 bases, and 13 bases lay between the germline ends. The CDR3 consists of 13 residues.

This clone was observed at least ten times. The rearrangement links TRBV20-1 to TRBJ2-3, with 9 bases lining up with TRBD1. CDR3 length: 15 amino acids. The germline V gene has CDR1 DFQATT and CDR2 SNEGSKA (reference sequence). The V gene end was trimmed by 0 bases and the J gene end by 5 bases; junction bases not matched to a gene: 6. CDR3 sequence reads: CSARDPQGAGDTQYF. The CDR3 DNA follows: TGCAGTGCTAGAGATCCACAGGGGGCGGGAGATACGCAGTATTTT.

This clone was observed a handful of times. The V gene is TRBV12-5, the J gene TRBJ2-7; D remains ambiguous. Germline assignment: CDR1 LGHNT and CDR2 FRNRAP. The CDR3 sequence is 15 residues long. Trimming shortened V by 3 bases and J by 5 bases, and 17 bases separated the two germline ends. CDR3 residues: CASGFVRAGLNEQYF. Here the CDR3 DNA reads TGTGCTAGTGGTTTTGTAAGGGCCGGGCTGAACGAGCAGTACTTC.

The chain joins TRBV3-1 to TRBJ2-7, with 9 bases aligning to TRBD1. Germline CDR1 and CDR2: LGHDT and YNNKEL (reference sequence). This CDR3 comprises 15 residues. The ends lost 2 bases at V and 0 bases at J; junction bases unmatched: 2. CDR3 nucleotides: TGTGCCAGCAGCCAACCGGGACAGGGCTCCTACGAGCAGTACTTC. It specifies CASSQPGQGSYEQYF.

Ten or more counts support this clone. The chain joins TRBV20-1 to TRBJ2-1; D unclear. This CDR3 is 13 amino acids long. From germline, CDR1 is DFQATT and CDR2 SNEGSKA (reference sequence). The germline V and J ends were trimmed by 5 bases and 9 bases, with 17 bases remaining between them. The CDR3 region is CSAPRRREGEQFF. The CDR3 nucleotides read TGCAGTGCTCCGAGGCGGAGAGAAGGTGAGCAGTTCTTC.

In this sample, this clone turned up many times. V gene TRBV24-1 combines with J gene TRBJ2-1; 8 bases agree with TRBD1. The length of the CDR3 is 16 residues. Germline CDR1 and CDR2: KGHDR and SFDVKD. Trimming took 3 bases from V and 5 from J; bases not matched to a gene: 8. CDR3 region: CATSDTRGREDNEQFF. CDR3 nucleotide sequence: TGTGCCACCAGTGATACCAGGGGGCGCGAGGACAATGAGCAGTTCTTC.

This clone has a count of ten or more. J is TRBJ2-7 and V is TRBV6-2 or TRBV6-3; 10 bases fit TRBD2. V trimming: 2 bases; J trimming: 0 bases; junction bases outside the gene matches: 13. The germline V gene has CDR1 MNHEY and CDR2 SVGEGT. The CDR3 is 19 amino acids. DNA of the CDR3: TGTGCCAGCAGTTACACATTAACGACTAGCGGGCTGAGCTCCTACGAGCAGTACTTC. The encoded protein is CASSYTLTTSGLSSYEQYF.

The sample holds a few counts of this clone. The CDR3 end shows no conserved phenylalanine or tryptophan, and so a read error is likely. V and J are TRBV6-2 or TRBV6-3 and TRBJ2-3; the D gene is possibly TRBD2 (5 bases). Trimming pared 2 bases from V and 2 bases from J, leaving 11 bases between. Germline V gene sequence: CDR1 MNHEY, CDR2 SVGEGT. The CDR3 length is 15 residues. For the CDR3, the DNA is TGTGCCAGCAGTTACGCGGGCGGAGCCACAGATACGCAGTATCTT. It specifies CASSYAGGATDTQYL.

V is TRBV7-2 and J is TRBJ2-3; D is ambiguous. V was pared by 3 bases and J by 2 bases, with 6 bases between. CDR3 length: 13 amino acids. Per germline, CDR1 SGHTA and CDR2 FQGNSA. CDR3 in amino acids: CASSFYNTDTQYF. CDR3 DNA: TGTGCCAGCAGCTTCTACAACACAGATACGCAGTATTTT. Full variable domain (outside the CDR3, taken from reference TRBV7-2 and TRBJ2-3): GAGVSQSPSNKVTEKGKDVELRCDPISGHTALYWYRQSLGQGLEFLIYFQGNSAPDKSGLPSDRFSAERTGGSVSTLTIQRTQQEDSAVYLCASSFYNTDTQYFGPGTRLTVL.

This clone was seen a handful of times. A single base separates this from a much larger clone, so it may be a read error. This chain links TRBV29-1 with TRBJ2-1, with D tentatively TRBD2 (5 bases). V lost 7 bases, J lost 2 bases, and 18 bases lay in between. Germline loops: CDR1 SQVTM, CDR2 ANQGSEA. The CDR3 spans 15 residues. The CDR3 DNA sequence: TGCAGCGCCTACCGAGCGGAGAGAACCTACAATGAGCAGTTCTTC. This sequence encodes CSAYRAERTYNEQFF.

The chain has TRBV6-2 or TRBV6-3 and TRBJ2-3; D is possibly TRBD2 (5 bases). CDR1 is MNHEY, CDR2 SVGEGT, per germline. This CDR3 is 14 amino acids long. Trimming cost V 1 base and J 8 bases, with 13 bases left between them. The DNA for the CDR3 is TGTGCCAGCAGTTACTTCGCTGGAGCGGCTACGCAGTATTTT. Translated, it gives CASSYFAGAATQYF.

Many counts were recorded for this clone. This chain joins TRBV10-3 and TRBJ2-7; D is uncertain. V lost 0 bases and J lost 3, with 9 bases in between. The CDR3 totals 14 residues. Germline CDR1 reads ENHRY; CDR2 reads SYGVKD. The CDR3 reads CAISESNLLYEQYF. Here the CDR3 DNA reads TGTGCCATCAGTGAGTCTAACCTCCTCTACGAGCAGTACTTC.

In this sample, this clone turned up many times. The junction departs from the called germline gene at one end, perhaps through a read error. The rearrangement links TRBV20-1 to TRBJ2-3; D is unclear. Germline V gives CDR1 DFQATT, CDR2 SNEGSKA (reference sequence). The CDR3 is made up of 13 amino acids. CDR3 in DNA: TGCAGTGCTAGGGTCTTGAGCATAGATACGCAGTATTTT. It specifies CSARVLSIDTQYF.

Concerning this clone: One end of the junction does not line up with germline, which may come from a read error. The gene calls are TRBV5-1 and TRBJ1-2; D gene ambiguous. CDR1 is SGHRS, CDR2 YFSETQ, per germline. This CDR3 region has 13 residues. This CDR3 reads CASSLAVNYGYTF. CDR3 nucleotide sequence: TGCGCCAGCAGTTTGGCCGTCAACTATGGCTACACCTTC.

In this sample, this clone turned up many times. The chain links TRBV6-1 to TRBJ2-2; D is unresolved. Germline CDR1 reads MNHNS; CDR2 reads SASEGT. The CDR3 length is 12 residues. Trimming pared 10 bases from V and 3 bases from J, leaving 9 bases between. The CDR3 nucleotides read TGTGCCACACAAGTGTACACCGGGGAGCTGTTTTTT. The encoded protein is CATQVYTGELFF.

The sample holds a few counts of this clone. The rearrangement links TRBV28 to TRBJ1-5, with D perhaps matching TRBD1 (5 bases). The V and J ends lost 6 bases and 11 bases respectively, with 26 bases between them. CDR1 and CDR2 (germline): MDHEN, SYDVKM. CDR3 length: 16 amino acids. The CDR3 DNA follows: TGTGCCAGCAGCGAAACAGGTGCGCGCTACTTGTTTGCCCAGCATTTT. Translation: CASSETGARYLFAQHF. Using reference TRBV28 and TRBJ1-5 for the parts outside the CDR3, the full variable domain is DVKVTQSSRYLVKRTGEKVFLECVQDMDHENMFWYRQDPGLGLRLIYFSYDVKMKEKGDIPEGYSVSREKKERFSLILESASTNQTSMYLCASSETGARYLFAQHFGDGTRLSIL.

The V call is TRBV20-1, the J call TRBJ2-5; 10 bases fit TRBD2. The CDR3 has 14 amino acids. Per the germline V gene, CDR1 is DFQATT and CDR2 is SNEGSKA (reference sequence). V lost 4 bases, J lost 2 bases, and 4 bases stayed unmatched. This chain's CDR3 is CSATKAGGQETQYF. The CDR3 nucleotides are TGCAGTGCTACAAAAGCGGGAGGGCAAGAGACCCAGTACTTC.

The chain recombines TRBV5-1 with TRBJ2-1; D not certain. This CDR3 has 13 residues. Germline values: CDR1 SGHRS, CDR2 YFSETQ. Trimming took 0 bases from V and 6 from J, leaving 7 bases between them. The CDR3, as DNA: TGCGCCAGCAGCTTGGGACTTATCAATGAGCAGTTCTTC. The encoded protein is CASSLGLINEQFF.

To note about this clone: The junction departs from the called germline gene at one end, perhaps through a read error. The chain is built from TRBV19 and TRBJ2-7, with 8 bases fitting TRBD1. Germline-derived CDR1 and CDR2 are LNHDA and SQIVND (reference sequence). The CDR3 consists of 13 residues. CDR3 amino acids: CASSAGTGYEQYF. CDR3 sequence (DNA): TGTGCCAGTAGTGCTGGGACAGGCTACGAGCAGTACTTT.

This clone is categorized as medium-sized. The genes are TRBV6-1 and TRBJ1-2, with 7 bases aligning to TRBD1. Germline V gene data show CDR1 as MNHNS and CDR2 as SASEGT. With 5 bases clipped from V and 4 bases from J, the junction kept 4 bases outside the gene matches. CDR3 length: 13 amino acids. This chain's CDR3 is CASSSTGIYGYTF. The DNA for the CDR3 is TGTGCCAGCAGTTCGACAGGGATCTATGGCTACACCTTC.

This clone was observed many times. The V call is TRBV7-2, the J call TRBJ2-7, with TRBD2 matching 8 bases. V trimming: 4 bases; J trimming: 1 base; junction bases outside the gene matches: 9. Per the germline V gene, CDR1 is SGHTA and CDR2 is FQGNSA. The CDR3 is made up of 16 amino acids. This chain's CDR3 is CASSSLAGYGSYEQYF. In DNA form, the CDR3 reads TGTGCCAGCAGCTCCTTAGCGGGGTACGGATCCTACGAGCAGTACTTC.

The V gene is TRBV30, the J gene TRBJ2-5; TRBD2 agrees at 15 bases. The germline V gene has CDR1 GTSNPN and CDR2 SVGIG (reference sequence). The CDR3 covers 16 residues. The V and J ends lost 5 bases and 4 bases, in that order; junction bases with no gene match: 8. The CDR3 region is CAWQQGLAGGGETQYF. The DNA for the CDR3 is TGTGCCTGGCAGCAGGGACTAGCGGGGGGCGGAGAGACCCAGTACTTC. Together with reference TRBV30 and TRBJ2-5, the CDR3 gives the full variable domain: SQTIHQWPATLVQPVGSPLSLECTVEGTSNPNLYWYRQAAGRGLQLLFYSVGIGQISSEVPQNLSASRPQDRQFILSSKKLLLSDSGFYLCAWQQGLAGGGETQYFGPGTRLLVL.

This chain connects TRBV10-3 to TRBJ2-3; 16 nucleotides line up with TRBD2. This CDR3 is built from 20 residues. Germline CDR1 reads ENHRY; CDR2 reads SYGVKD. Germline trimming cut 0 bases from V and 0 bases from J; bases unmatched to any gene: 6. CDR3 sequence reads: CAISESAGTSGRVSTDTQYF. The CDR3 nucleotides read TGTGCCATCAGTGAGTCCGCCGGGACTAGCGGGAGGGTGAGCACAGATACGCAGTATTTT.

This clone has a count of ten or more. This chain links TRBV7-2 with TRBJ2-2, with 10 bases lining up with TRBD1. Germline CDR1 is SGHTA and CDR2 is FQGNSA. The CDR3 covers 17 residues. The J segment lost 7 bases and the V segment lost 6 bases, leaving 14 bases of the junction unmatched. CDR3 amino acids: CASREPGTGVYVGELFF. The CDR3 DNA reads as TGTGCCAGCAGGGAACCCGGGACAGGGGTGTACGTCGGGGAGCTGTTTTTT.

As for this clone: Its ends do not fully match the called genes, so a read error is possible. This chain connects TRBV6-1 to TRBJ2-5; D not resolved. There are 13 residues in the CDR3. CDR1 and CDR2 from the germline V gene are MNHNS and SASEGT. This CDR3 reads CASSAQTSQTRYF. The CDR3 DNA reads TGTGCCAGCAGTGCCCAGACTTCACAGACCCGGTACTTC.